Listed below are T cell receptor beta chains from one sample, sequenced in a study of shared clonotypes between healthy human individuals. Repertoires were generated with immunoSEQ multiplex PCR, while TCRdb's copy carries only in-frame clones and drops some. The sample yields under 2.5 million clones, about nine tenths seen once. The specimen sequenced was naive CD4+ T cells from PBMCs. The origin of the receptors is a man younger than 35 in good health. Some clones in this sample may be carry-over from other donors' samples. The conserved cysteine and the conserved F or W are not part of the CDR3 here. Fields, in order: V gene, J gene, CDR3 protein.

>TRBV4-2|TRBJ2-6
ASSQDRIGEGWEPGANVLT
>TRBV28|TRBJ2-7
ASSTPYEQY
>TRBV5-1|TRBJ2-7
ASSRPAELQY
>TRBV19|TRBJ2-5
ASISQRGETQY
>TRBV5-6|TRBJ1-3
ASSFRGISGNTIY
>TRBV5-4|TRBJ2-2
ASSPSRGHSGELF
>TRBV29-1|TRBJ2-3
SADRVGHTQY
>TRBV6-5|TRBJ2-7
ASSYRTGGYEQY
>TRBV7-2|TRBJ2-3
ASSFTGQVLDTQY
>TRBV19|TRBJ2-6
ASRGGHSGANVLT
>TRBV6-1|TRBJ2-1
ASSEGQVSPF
>TRBV25-1|TRBJ1-1
ASSDWEPNTEAF
>TRBV2|TRBJ1-5
ASSRGESGQPQH
>TRBV7-3|TRBJ2-5
ASSFTGGGETQY
>TRBV19|TRBJ1-2
ASSMIQGSPNYGYT
>TRBV5-1|TRBJ1-1
ASSLVQNRNTEAF
>TRBV28|TRBJ2-7
ASSRRSSYEQY
>TRBV10-3|TRBJ2-7
AISGEVGYEQY
>TRBV5-5|TRBJ2-7
ASSLFSLSYEQY
>TRBV5-4|TRBJ2-5
ASSLANLTSGVQETQY
>TRBV7-2|TRBJ2-5
ASSFNRGETQY
>TRBV6-5|TRBJ2-7
ASKTGGTSLHEQY
>TRBV5-1|TRBJ2-3
ASSLVAGLGGDTQY
>TRBV11-2|TRBJ2-2
ASSRAPGTGELF
>TRBV7-2|TRBJ2-3
ASSSPRDTQY
>TRBV28|TRBJ2-7
ASSPRTYEQY
>TRBV29-1|TRBJ2-5
SVDGGWETQY
>TRBV10-1|TRBJ2-7
ASGTSTYEQY
>TRBV19|TRBJ1-3
ASSAQGASGNTIY
>TRBV5-4|.
ASSSPGTSYEQY
>TRBV4-3|TRBJ1-2
ASSLRGHYGYT
>TRBV6-1|TRBJ1-2
ASSESGVAGYT
>TRBV5-4|TRBJ2-7
ASSWGTSGNSLQY
>TRBV29-1|TRBJ2-7
SARDRVYEQY
>TRBV19|TRBJ2-7
ASSIVTGSYEQY
>TRBV4-1|TRBJ1-4
ASSRTRLQGLQDATNEKLF
>TRBV18|TRBJ2-7
ASSGTVSYEQY
>TRBV5-1|TRBJ2-2
ASSFLAGADTGELF
>TRBV6-1|TRBJ1-1
ASSEAGLGTEAF
>TRBV9|TRBJ2-3
ASSVGATYSTDTQY
>TRBV25-1|.
ASSDGRGGYEQY
>TRBV9|TRBJ2-1
ASSAGTSSEQF
>TRBV28|TRBJ1-2
ASSDRDSHGYT
>TRBV7-3|TRBJ2-1
ASSSHAGLAGDEQF
>TRBV18|TRBJ2-5
ASSPLDSGETQY
>TRBV7-4|TRBJ1-4
ASSLRDLATNEKLF
>TRBV29-1|TRBJ2-1
SSGESSYNEQF
>TRBV10-3|TRBJ2-1
AISLGNEQF
>TRBV9|TRBJ2-1
ASSRTSGDYNEQF
>TRBV5-4|TRBJ2-1
ASSRPPGDPGLAYNEQF
>TRBV28|TRBJ1-5
ASSLLISWQLNQPQH
>TRBV9|TRBJ1-1
ASSLDRNTEAF
>TRBV12-5|TRBJ1-1
ASGLVLTGDFYEAF
>TRBV5-4|TRBJ2-3
ASSLRFSGTDTQY
>TRBV5-1|TRBJ2-1
ASSLGPSGSEGPGV
>TRBV7-8|TRBJ1-2
ASSLAGPANYGYT
>TRBV10-1|TRBJ2-1
ASSEPAAGRNEQF
>TRBV11-1|TRBJ1-2
ASSLLQTGNGYT
>TRBV9|TRBJ2-2
ASSVAVSGLAGELF